This T cell receptor (beta chain) was recovered during a study of T cells after yellow fever vaccination. TCRdb re-called the 5' RACE reads with MiXCR, one entry per CDR3 protein. Altogether some 500,000 distinct CDR3 sequences are present, less than 15% being singletons, with the ten largest covering around 15%. The CDR3 consists of 16 residues. CDR1 and CDR2 from the germline V gene are MGHRA and YSYEKL. V shed 0 bases and J shed 0 bases, with 12 bases lying between them. This specimen was PBMCs, taken on the day of the yellow fever booster vaccination. The TCR sequence derives from a man between 25 and 39 years old who received the YFV17D yellow fever vaccine. The chain recombines TRBV4-1 with TRBJ2-7; no reliable D call. CDR3 in amino acids: CASSQDPYQPSYEQYF. The CDR3, as DNA: TGCGCCAGCAGCCAAGATCCCTATCAGCCCTCCTACGAGCAGTACTTC.